The entry that follows covers one T cell receptor beta chain sequence. Its antigen is not known. The J segment lost 7 bases and the V segment lost 3 bases, leaving 6 bases of the junction unmatched. This CDR3 contains 14 residues. The germline V gene has CDR1 MDHEN and CDR2 SYDVKM. This sample was taken from a study of T cell repertoires in cytomegalovirus infection. Overall study findings and caveats: Dominating the ex vivo response were HLA-C-restricted CMV-specific TCR beta clonotypes.

One entry per CDR3 protein, called by TCRdb with MiXCR from the reads. The table has some 200,000 distinct CDR3 sequences, around 40% seen once. This TCR derives from a human donor in good health (CMV status not recorded). Some clones in this sample may be carry-over from other donors' samples. The V call is TRBV28, the J call TRBJ1-5, with 7 bases that match TRBD1. The input for sequencing was CD8+ T cells from cultured PBMCs, taken from culture after CMV antigen stimulation. CDR3: CASSFRGGGQPQHF. In DNA form, the CDR3 reads TGTGCCAGCAGTTTCAGGGGGGGCGGACAGCCCCAGCATTTT.